This T cell receptor beta chain stems from a study of Graves' ophthalmopathy and Graves' hyperthyroidism. General observations from the study: Blood was where most expanded thyroid clonotypes above 0.001 frequency also turned up.

Amplification of TCR beta CDR3 regions used RNA transcripts. Amplification began with first-round RT-PCR using HTBI primers, then second-round multiplex PCR was performed. TCRdb used MiXCR to reprocess the multiplex PCR reads, holding one entry per CDR3 protein. Found here are approximately 540,000 distinct CDR3 sequences, about 35% of them singletons; the top ten hold approximately 4.1%. The CDR3 is made up of 13 amino acids. The V and J ends lost 4 bases and 6 bases respectively, with 12 bases between them. The germline CDR1 and CDR2 sequences are SNHLY and FYNNEI. This clonotype was recorded many times. Its antigen is still unknown.

The chain joins TRBV2 to TRBJ1-1; D is perhaps TRBD1 (6 bases). The sequence was obtained from an adult man with Graves' hyperthyroidism. Sequenced: peripheral blood or thyroid tissue (not recorded which). The CDR3 coding sequence is TGTGCCAGCAGTGGACAGGTGGGAGCTGAAGCTTTCTTT. Amino acid sequence: CASSGQVGAEAFF.